This entry lists 9 T cell receptor beta chains sequenced from one sample in a study of blood T cell repertoires in COVID-19. Here immunoSEQ multiplex PCR was the method, and the copy in TCRdb shows in-frame clones only, minus some. The sample has more than 150,000 clones; 82% are singletons. The sequencing sample was made of peripheral blood. Receptors originate from a woman aged 25 to 39 with acute or convalescent COVID-19.

The V call is TRBV29-1, the J call TRBJ2-7; perhaps TRBD1 as D (5 bases). This CDR3 region has 13 residues. CDR1 and CDR2 from the germline V gene are SQVTM and ANQGSEA. V was pared by 2 bases and J by 0 bases, with 8 bases between. CDR3 nucleotides: TGCAGCGTTGAAAACAGGAACTCCTACGAGCAGTACTTC. This codes for CSVENRNSYEQYF.

In this sample, this clone turned up a few times. This chain joins TRBV19 and TRBJ1-5, with D possibly TRBD1 on 6 matching bases. V dropped 6 bases and J dropped 5 bases, with 14 bases sitting between them. CDR3 length: 14 amino acids. Germline loops: CDR1 LNHDA, CDR2 SQIVND (reference sequence). The CDR3: CASRKTGTHQPQHF. The CDR3 coding sequence is TGTGCCAGTAGGAAGACAGGTACTCATCAGCCCCAGCATTTT.

The chain joins TRBV21-1 to TRBJ2-3; the table's D call TRBD2 went unverified against the DNA. TRBV21-1 is a listed pseudogene. This CDR3 is built from 15 residues. CDR3 DNA sequence: TGTGCCAGCAGCAAAGAGCGGGAGGAGCCAGATACGCAGTATTTT. It translates to CASSKEREEPDTQYF.

A remark on this clone: In the same sample, other DNA sequences code for this CDR3. The chain uses TRBV30 and TRBJ2-6; no firm D call. The ends were cut back, 0 bases at V and 0 bases at J, with 6 bases in the middle. The germline gives CDR1 GTSNPN, CDR2 SVGIG (reference sequence). The CDR3 consists of 15 residues. Here the CDR3 DNA reads TGTGCCTGGAGTGTAACTGGCTCTGGGGCCAACGTCCTGACTTTC. Its translation is CAWSVTGSGANVLTF.

This clone was observed once. The chain recombines TRBV7-9 with TRBJ2-1; TRBD2 matches at 10 bases. CDR1 is SEHNR and CDR2 is FQNEAQ in the germline V gene (reference sequence). The CDR3 runs to 16 residues. The V segment lost 4 bases and the J segment 6 bases; nucleotides outside the gene matches: 9. CDR3 in amino acids: CASSSFGLAGANEQFF. CDR3 DNA: TGTGCCAGCAGCTCGTTTGGGCTAGCGGGGGCCAATGAGCAGTTCTTC. Drawing the rest from reference TRBV7-9 and TRBJ2-1, the complete variable domain is DTGVSQNPRHKITKRGQNVTFRCDPISEHNRLYWYRQTLGQGPEFLTYFQNEAQLEKSRLLSDRFSAERPKGSFSTLEIQRTEQGDSAMYLCASSSFGLAGANEQFFGPGTRLTVL.

The gene calls are TRBV30 and TRBJ2-2; 12 nucleotides match TRBD2. Looked up from germline, CDR1 is GTSNPN and CDR2 is SVGIG (reference sequence). The CDR3 loop spans 14 amino acids. With V trimmed by 5 bases and J by 6 bases, 4 bases remained unmatched. The CDR3 coding sequence is TGTGCCTGGGGAGGACTAGCGGGGCCCGGGGAGCTGTTTTTT. Protein: CAWGGLAGPGELFF.

The gene calls are TRBV5-1 and TRBJ2-5, with D tentatively TRBD1 (6 bases). V lost 2 bases to trimming and J lost 2 bases, with 13 bases between them. Per germline, CDR1 SGHRS and CDR2 YFSETQ. This CDR3 comprises 15 residues. The CDR3, as DNA: TGCGCCAGCAGCTTCCCAGGGGCGTTTCAAGAGACCCAGTACTTC. Translating gives CASSFPGAFQETQYF.

This chain connects TRBV11-2 to TRBJ2-7, with D perhaps TRBD1 (6 bases). The germline CDR1 and CDR2 sequences are SGHAT and FQNNGV. The CDR3 has 15 residues. V was clipped by 5 bases and J by 5 bases, with 19 bases between them. The CDR3 is CASSAVLVSGDEQYF. CDR3 nucleotides: TGTGCCAGCAGCGCAGTTTTGGTTTCAGGGGACGAGCAGTACTTC.

This clone was seen only once. In nucleotides, the CDR3 is TGTGCCTTCGGGAGAGGGGGCTCCAGCACAGATACGCAGTATTTT. Its translation: CAFGRGGSSTDTQYF. The rearrangement joins TRBV21-1 to TRBJ2-3; TRBD1 is the table's D call, not checked against the DNA. TRBV21-1 is given as a pseudogene. The CDR3 totals 15 residues.